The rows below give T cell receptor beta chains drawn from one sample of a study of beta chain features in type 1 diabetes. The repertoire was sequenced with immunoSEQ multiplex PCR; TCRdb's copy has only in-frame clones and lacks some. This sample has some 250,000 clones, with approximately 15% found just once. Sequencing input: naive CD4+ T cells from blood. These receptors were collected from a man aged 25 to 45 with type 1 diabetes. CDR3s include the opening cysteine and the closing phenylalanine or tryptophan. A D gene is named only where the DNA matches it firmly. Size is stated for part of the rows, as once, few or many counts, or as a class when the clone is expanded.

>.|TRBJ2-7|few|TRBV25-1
TGTGCCAGCAGTGAATCCGGGTACGAGCAGTACTTC
CASSESGYEQYF
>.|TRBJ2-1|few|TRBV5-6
TGTGCCAGCAGCTTTATTGCAGACACCTACAATGAGCAGTTCTTC
CASSFIADTYNEQFF
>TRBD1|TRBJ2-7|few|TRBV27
TGTGCCAGCAGTTCGGGACAGGGGTTTTCCTACGAGCAGTACTTC
CASSSGQGFSYEQYF
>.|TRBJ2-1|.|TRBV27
TGTGCCAGCAGTTTCGCGGCCAGGGAGGGGGGGAATGAGCAGTTCTTC
CASSFAAREGGNEQFF
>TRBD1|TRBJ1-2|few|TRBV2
TGTGCCAGCAGTCTTGACAGGGACGATGGCTACACCTTC
CASSLDRDDGYTF
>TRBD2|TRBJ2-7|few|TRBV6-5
TGTGCCAGCAGTTATCAGACTAGCGGGAGCCCGCGCGAGCAGTACTTC
CASSYQTSGSPREQYF
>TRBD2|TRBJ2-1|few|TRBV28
TGTGCCAGCAGTTGGACTAGCGCCTACAATGAGCAGTTCTTC
CASSWTSAYNEQFF
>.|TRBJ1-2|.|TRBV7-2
TGTGCCAGCAGCTTATTTGGTACTTACTATGGCTACACCTTC
CASSLFGTYYGYTF
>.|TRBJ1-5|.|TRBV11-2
TGTGCCAGCAGCTGGGGGACTCATAGCAATCAGCCCCAGCATTTT
CASSWGTHSNQPQHF
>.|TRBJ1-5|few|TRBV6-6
TGTGCGAGCATGAGACAGAATAGCAATCAGCCCCAGCATTTT
CASMRQNSNQPQHF
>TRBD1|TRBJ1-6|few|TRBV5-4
TGTGCCAGCAGCGGCGGGACAGGGGGGAATTCACCCCTCCACTTT
CASSGGTGGNSPLHF
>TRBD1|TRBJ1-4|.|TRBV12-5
TGTGCTAGTGGACCGGGACAGTTAAATGAAAAACTGTTTTTT
CASGPGQLNEKLFF
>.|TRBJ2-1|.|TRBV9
TGTGCCAGCAGCCCTACAGGGTATGAGCAGTTCTTC
CASSPTGYEQFF
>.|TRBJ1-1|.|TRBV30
TGTGCCTGGAGCCCGACGGCGGTCACTGAAGCTTTCTTT
CAWSPTAVTEAFF
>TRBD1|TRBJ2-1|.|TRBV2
TGTGCCAGCAGTACCCAGGGGGTCAATGAGCAGTTCTTC
CASSTQGVNEQFF
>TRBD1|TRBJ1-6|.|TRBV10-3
TGTGCCATAGGACAGGGTCGTGATAATTCACCCCTCCACTTT
CAIGQGRDNSPLHF
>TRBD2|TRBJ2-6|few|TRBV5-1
TGCGCCAGCAGCCCACGGGGGGGACTAGGAAACGCTGGGGCCAACGTCCTGACTTTC
CASSPRGGLGNAGANVLTF
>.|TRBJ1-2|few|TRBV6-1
TGTGCCAGCAGTCGCCGGGACTATGGCTACACCTTC
CASSRRDYGYTF
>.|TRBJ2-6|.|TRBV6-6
TGTGCCAGCAGTCCCCGTGGGGCAGCTGGGGCCAACGTCCTGACTTTC
CASSPRGAAGANVLTF
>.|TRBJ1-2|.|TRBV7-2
TGTGCCAGCAGCTTAGGAGAACAGGCCTATGGCTACACCTTC
CASSLGEQAYGYTF
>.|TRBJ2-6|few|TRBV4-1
TGCGCCAGCAGCCTCTTAGGGGTGTCTGGGGCCAACGTCCTGACTTTC
CASSLLGVSGANVLTF
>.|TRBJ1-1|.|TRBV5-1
TGCGCCAGCAGCCTGGCGGCTCCGGGGGACACTGAAGCTTTCTTT
CASSLAAPGDTEAFF
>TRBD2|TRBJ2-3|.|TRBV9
TGTGCCAGCAGCCCGGGACTAGCGGGGGGATACACAGATACGCAGTATTTT
CASSPGLAGGYTDTQYF
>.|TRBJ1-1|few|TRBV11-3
TGTGCCAGCAGCTTAGACAGAGGGGGAGAAGCTTTCTTT
CASSLDRGGEAFF
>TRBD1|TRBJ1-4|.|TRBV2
TGTGCCAGCAGTACAGGGGTCGAAAAACTGTTTTTT
CASSTGVEKLFF
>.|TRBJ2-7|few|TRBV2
TGTGCCAGCAGTGAATGGGCCAGCTACGAGCAGTACTTC
CASSEWASYEQYF
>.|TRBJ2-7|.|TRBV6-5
TGTGCCAGTTCAACCTACGAGCAGTACTTC
CASSTYEQYF
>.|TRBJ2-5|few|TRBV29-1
TGCAGCGCCCGGACAGTGCAAGAGACCCAGTACTTC
CSARTVQETQYF
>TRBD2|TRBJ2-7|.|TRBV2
TGTGCCAGCAGGGGACTAGCCTCAGCGAGGGAGCAGTACTTC
CASRGLASAREQYF
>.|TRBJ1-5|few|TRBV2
TGTGCCAGCAGTGAGGGGCAGGGCAATCAGCCCCAGCATTTT
CASSEGQGNQPQHF
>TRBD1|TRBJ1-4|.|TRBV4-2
TGTGCCAGCAGCACCCCCGGGACAGGGGGTGAAAAACTGTTTTTT
CASSTPGTGGEKLFF
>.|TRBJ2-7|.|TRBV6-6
TGTGCCAGCAGGCAGGTGAACGAGCAGTACTTC
CASRQVNEQYF
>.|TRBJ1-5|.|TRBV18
TGTGCCAGCTCACTGCAAGCCAATCAGCCCCAGCATTTT
CASSLQANQPQHF
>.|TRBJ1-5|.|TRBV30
TGTGCCTGGAGTTCCGGGTTGGAGCCCCAGCATTTT
CAWSSGLEPQHF
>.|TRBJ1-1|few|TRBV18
TGTGCCAGCTCACGGGGGGGCGACACTGAAGCTTTCTTT
CASSRGGDTEAFF
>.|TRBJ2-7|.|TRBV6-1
TGTGCCGTCGGCCGCGACAGCCTCAACTCCGAGCAGTACTTC
CAVGRDSLNSEQYF
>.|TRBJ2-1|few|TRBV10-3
TGTGCCATCAGTGAGTTTAGCGATGAGCAGTTCTTC
CAISEFSDEQFF